This TCR beta chain appears in the sequencing data of a study of long-term antiretroviral therapy in people with HIV. V lost 0 bases to trimming and J lost 0 bases; unmatched junction nucleotides: 1. This CDR3 is 15 amino acids long. The germline V gene has CDR1 GTSNPN and CDR2 SVGIG (reference sequence). Sequencing used immunoSEQ v3.0 at survey level. Repertoires were generated with immunoSEQ multiplex PCR, while TCRdb's copy carries only in-frame clones and drops some. The sample consists of some 20,000 clones, approximately 80% of them appearing once. This rearrangement joins TRBV30 to TRBJ2-3; TRBD2 matches at 9 bases. This clonotype was obtained from a man aged 25 to 40 with HIV. This specimen consisted of unsorted PBMCs, obtained roughly 5.7 years after starting antiretroviral therapy. The CDR3 spells CAWSVSGGSTDTQYF. CDR3 in DNA: TGTGCCTGGAGTGTGAGCGGGGGGAGCACAGATACGCAGTATTTT.